The present entry profiles one TCR beta chain with its context. The target antigen is unknown. The data stem from a study of cytomegalovirus exposure and HLA in healthy donors. Overall study findings and caveats: Presence/absence analyses rested on an assumption that sequencing depth was roughly uniform across donors. Researchers left out some V segments, among them TRBV6-2 and TRBV6-3, as indistinguishable.

With 60 Vbeta and 13 Jbeta primers, the PCR was carried out. Only in-frame clones appear in the TCRdb table, and some are missing; sequencing was by immunoSEQ multiplex PCR. The table has roughly 180,000 clones, about four fifths seen once. Germline values: CDR1 SGHRS, CDR2 YFSETQ. The CDR3 contains 13 residues. V lost 0 bases and J 6 bases, leaving 9 bases between the germline ends. The rearrangement uses TRBV5-1 and TRBJ1-2, with D tentatively TRBD1 (6 bases). The TCR sequence derives from a woman aged 25 to 39 in good health and CMV-seropositive. The source material was PBMCs. DNA for the CDR3: TGCGCCAGCAGCTTGGAAACAGGGAATGGCTACACCTTC. This gives the protein CASSLETGNGYTF.